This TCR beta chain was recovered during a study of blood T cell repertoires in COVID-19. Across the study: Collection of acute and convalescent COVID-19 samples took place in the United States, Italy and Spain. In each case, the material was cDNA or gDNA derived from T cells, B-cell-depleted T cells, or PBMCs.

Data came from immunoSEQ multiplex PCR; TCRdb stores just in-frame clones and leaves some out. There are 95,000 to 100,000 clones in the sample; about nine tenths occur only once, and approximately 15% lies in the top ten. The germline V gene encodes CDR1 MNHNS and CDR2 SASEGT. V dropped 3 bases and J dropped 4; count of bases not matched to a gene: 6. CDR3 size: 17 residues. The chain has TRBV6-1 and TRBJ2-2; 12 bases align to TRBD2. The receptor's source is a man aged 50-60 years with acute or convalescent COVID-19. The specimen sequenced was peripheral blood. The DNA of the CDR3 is TGTGCCAGCAGTGAGGCTAGCGGGGGGGCCGTCACCGGGGAGCTGTTTTTT. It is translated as CASSEASGGAVTGELFF.